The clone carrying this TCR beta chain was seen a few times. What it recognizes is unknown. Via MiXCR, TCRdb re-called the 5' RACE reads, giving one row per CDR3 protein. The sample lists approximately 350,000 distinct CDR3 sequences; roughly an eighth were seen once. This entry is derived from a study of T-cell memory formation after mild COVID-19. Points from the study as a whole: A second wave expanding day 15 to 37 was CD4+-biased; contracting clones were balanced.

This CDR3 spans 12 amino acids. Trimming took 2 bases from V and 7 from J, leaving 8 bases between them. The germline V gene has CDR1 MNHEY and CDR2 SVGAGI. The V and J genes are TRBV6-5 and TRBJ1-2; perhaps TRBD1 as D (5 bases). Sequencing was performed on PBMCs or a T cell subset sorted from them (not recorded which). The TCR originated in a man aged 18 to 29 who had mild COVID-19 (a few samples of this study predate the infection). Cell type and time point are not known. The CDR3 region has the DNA TGTGCCAGCAGTTACATCGGGGGTGGCTACACCTTC. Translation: CASSYIGGGYTF.